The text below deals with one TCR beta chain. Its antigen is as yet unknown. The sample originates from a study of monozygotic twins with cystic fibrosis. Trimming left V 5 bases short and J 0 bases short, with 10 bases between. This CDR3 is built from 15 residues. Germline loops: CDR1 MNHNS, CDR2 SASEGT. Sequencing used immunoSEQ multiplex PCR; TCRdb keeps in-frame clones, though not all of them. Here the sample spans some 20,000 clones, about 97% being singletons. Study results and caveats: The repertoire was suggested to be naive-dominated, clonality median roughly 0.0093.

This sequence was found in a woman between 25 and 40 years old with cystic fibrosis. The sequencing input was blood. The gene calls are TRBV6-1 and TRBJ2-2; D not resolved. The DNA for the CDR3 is TGTGCCAGCAGTACGACATTCGCGAACACCGGGGAGCTGTTTTTT. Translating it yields CASSTTFANTGELFF.